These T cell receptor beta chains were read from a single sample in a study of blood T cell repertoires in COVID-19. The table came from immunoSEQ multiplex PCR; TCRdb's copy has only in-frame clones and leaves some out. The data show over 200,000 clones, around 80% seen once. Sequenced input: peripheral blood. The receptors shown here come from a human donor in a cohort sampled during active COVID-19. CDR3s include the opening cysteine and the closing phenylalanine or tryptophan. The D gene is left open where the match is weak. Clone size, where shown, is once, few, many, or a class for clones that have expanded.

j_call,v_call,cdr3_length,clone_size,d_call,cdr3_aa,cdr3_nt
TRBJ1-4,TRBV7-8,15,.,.,CASSTTTGLGEKLFF,TGTGCCAGCAGCACTACGACAGGTTTGGGAGAAAAACTGTTTTTT
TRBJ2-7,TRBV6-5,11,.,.,CASSPGVEQYF,TGTGCCAGCAGTCCAGGGGTCGAGCAGTACTTC
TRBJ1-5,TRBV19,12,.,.,CASSRGNQPQHF,TGTGCCAGTAGTCGGGGCAATCAGCCCCAGCATTTT
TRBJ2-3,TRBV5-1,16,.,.,CASSLAGQSSTDTQYF,TGCGCCAGCAGCTTGGCCGGACAGTCTAGCACAGATACGCAGTATTTT
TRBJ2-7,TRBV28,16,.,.,CASSPPFAQRNYEQYF,TGTGCCAGCAGTCCCCCCTTTGCTCAGCGTAACTACGAGCAGTACTTC
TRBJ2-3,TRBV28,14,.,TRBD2,CASSWTSGSYTQYF,TGTGCCAGCAGCTGGACTAGCGGGAGCTATACGCAGTATTTT
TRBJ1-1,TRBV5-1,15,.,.,CASSRTTAQNTEAFF,TGCGCCAGCAGCCGCACGACAGCACAGAACACTGAAGCTTTCTTT
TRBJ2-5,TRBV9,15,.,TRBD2,CASSPRGRVLETQYF,TGTGCCAGCAGCCCCCGCGGGAGAGTATTGGAGACCCAGTACTTC
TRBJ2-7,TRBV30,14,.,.,CAWSAARGLYEQYF,TGTGCCTGGAGTGCAGCGCGGGGGCTCTACGAGCAGTACTTC
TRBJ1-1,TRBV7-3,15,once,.,CASSSQVQGNTEAFF,TGTGCCAGCAGCTCCCAGGTGCAGGGAAACACTGAAGCTTTCTTT
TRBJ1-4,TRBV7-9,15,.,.,CASSPGRGGDEKLFF,TGTGCCAGCAGCCCAGGGCGGGGCGGTGATGAAAAACTGTTTTTT
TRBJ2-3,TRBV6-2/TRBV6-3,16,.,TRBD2,CASSYWASGRTDTQYF,TGTGCCAGCAGTTACTGGGCTAGCGGGCGCACAGATACGCAGTATTTT
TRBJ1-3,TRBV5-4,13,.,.,CASSFGSRNTIYF,TGTGCCAGCAGCTTCGGGTCCCGAAACACCATATATTTT
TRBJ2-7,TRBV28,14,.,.,CASSYPGITYEQYF,TGTGCCAGCAGTTACCCGGGGATAACCTACGAGCAGTACTTC
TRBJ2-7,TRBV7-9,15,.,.,CASSRPRRVSYEQYF,TGTGCCAGCAGCCGGCCTCGGAGGGTCTCCTACGAGCAGTACTTC
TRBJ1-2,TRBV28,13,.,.,CASSLRKGEGYTF,TGTGCCAGCAGTTTAAGAAAGGGGGAGGGCTACACCTTC
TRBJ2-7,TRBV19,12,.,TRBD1,CASSLTGYEQYF,TGTGCCAGTAGTCTGACAGGGTACGAGCAGTACTTC
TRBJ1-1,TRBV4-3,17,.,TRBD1,CASSQDQAGGRPAEAFF,TGCGCCAGCAGCCAAGATCAGGCAGGGGGCCGTCCGGCTGAAGCTTTCTTT
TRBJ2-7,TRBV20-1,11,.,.,CRAGESYEQYF,TGCAGGGCCGGGGAATCCTACGAGCAGTACTTC
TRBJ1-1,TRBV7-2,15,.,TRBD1,CASSYQGGMNTEAFF,TGTGCCAGCAGCTACCAGGGGGGAATGAACACTGAAGCTTTCTTT
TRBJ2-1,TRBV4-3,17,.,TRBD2,CASSQDPGLASNNEQFF,TGCGCCAGCAGCCAAGATCCCGGACTAGCGAGTAACAATGAGCAGTTCTTC
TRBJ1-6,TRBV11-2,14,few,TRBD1,CASSTDRHNSPLHF,TGTGCCAGCAGCACGGACAGGCATAATTCACCCCTCCACTTT
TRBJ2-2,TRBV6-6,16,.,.,CASSYIIAGFTGELFF,TGTGCCAGCAGTTACATTATTGCGGGTTTCACCGGGGAGCTGTTTTTT
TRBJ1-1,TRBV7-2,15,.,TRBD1,CASSLNRGMNTEAFF,TGTGCCAGCAGCCTCAACAGGGGAATGAACACTGAAGCTTTCTTT
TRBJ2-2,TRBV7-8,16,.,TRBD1,CASSLRGAGGYGELFF,TGTGCCAGCAGCTTACGTGGGGCAGGGGGCTACGGGGAGCTGTTTTTT
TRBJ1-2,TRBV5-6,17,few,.,CASSRVRGAKGDNGYTF,TGTGCCAGCAGCCGCGTTCGGGGGGCGAAGGGAGATAATGGCTACACCTTC
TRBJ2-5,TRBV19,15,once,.,CASSKWTAIMETQYF,TGTGCCAGTAGTAAGTGGACAGCTATCATGGAGACCCAGTACTTC
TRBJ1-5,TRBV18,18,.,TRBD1,CASSPAGTGVLSNQPQHF,TGTGCCAGCTCACCAGCAGGGACAGGGGTCTTGAGCAATCAGCCCCAGCATTTT
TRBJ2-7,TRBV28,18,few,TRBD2,CASSLHLGTSGNPYEQYF,TGTGCCAGCAGTTTACATCTCGGGACTAGCGGGAATCCCTACGAGCAGTACTTC
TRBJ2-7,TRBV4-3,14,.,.,CASSPLGGFDEQYF,TGCGCCAGCAGCCCTTTAGGAGGGTTCGACGAGCAGTACTTC
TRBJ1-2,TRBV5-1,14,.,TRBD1,CASSRQGGNYGYTF,TGCGCCAGCAGCCGACAGGGGGGTAACTATGGCTACACCTTC
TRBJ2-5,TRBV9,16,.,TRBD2,CASRRGAGGPQETQYF,TGTGCCAGCAGGAGAGGTGCGGGAGGTCCCCAAGAGACCCAGTACTTC
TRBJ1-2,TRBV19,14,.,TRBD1,CASRGQGTYNGYTF,TGTGCCAGTAGGGGACAGGGGACTTATAATGGCTACACCTTC
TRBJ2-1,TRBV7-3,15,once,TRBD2,CASSPMGGRFNEQFF,TGTGCCAGCAGCCCCATGGGGGGGAGATTCAATGAGCAGTTCTTC
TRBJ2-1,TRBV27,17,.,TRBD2,CASSPLPGTREPNEQFF,TGTGCCAGCAGTCCGCTCCCCGGGACTAGAGAACCCAATGAGCAGTTCTTC
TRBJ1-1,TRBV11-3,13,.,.,CASSQTVNTEAFF,TGTGCCAGCAGCCAGACAGTGAACACTGAAGCTTTCTTT
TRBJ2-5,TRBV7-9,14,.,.,CASSLQVYQETQYF,TGTGCCAGCAGCTTACAGGTATACCAAGAGACCCAGTACTTC
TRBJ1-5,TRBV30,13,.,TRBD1,CAWSPGGVQPQHF,TGTGCCTGGAGCCCAGGGGGCGTGCAGCCCCAGCATTTT
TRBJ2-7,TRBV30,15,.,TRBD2,CAWSITSGRAGKQYF,TGTGCCTGGAGTATTACTAGCGGGAGGGCCGGAAAGCAGTACTTC
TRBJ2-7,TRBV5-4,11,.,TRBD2,CSGTSGNEQYF,TGTTCCGGGACTAGCGGGAACGAGCAGTACTTC
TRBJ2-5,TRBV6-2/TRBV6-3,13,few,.,CASSSEGWETQYF,TGTGCCAGCAGTTCGGAGGGGTGGGAGACCCAGTACTTC
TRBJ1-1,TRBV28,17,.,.,CASSPRSGGRGTTEAFF,TGTGCCAGCAGTCCGAGGAGTGGGGGCAGGGGTACGACTGAAGCTTTCTTT
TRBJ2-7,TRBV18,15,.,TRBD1,CASSPTQGAIYEQYF,TGTGCCAGCTCACCCACACAGGGGGCGATTTACGAGCAGTACTTC
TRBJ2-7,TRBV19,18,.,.,CASSMIPLGSGLPYEQYF,TGTGCCAGTAGTATGATCCCCCTGGGGAGCGGATTACCCTACGAGCAGTACTTC
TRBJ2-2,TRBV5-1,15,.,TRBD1,CASSLGTANTGELFF,TGCGCCAGCAGCCTCGGGACAGCCAACACCGGGGAGCTGTTTTTT
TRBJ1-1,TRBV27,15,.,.,CASRLFGVGSTEAFF,TGTGCCAGCAGGCTTTTTGGGGTTGGGAGCACTGAAGCTTTCTTT
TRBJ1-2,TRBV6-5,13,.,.,CASSPLGPNGYTF,TGTGCCAGCAGTCCCCTGGGGCCGAATGGCTACACCTTC
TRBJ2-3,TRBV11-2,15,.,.,CASSLDPGSTDTQYF,TGTGCCAGCAGCTTAGACCCAGGTAGCACAGATACGCAGTATTTT
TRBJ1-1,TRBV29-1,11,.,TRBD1,CSADRGAEAFF,TGCAGCGCCGACAGGGGAGCTGAAGCTTTCTTT
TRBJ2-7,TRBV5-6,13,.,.,CASTRSASYEQYF,TGTGCCAGCACCCGGAGTGCTTCCTACGAGCAGTACTTC
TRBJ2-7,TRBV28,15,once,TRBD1,CATMNPGTATYEQYF,TGTGCCACCATGAACCCCGGGACAGCCACCTACGAGCAGTACTTC
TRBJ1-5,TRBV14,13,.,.,CASSRQHNQPQHF,TGTGCCAGCAGCCGACAGCACAATCAGCCCCAGCATTTT
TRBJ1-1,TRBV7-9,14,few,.,CASSLKSADTEAFF,TGTGCCAGCAGCTTAAAAAGTGCAGACACTGAAGCTTTCTTT
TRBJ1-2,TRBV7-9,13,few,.,CASSLSGSYGYTF,TGTGCCAGCAGCTTATCAGGGTCCTATGGCTACACCTTC